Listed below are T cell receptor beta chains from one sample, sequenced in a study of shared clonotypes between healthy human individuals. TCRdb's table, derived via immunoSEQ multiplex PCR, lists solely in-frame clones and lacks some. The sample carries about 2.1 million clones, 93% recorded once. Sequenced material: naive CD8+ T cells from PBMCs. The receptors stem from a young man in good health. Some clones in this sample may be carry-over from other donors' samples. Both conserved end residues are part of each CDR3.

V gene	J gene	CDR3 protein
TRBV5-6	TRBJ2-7	CASSGSVGPSSYEQYF
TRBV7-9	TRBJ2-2	CASSSRTRGVDTGELFF
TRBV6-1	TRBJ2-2	CASSVRTGNTGELFF
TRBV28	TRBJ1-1	CATAPRGIYTEAFF
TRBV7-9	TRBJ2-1	CASSSWTTGQFF
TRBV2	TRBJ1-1	CASSGPAAGGAAEAFF
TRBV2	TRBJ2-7	CASSEGGPSSYEQYF
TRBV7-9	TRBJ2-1	CASSPPRNEQFF
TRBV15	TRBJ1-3	CATSRDWMGNTIYF
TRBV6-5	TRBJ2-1	CASSSSGGDPNNEQFF
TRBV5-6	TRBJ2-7	CASSGGTGAYEQYF
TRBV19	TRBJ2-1	CASSFTSGEQFF
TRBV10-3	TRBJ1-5	CAISEDRNQPQHF
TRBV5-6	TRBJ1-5	CASERNSNQPQHF
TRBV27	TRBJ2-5	CASSWDTQETQYF
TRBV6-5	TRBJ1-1	CASWSNTEAFF
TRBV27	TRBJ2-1	CASNSGTGVGNEQFF
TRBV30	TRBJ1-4	CAWRGSRSLINTEKLFF
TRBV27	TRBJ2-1	CASSLRLSVNEQFF
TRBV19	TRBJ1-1	CASTLGGRETEAFF
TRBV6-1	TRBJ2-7	CATDLMGPIYEQYF
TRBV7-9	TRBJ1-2	CASSLALTGFHGYTF
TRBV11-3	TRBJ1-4	CASSFRVASTNEKLFF
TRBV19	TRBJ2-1	CASSGGYNEQFF
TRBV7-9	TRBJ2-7	CASSLGLAYEQYF
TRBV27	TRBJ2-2	CASSYQLAPNTGELFF
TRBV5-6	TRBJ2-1	CASSLGVSSYNEQFF
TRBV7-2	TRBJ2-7	CASSFGTSGSYEQYF
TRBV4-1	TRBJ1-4	CASSQEGRGGEKLFF
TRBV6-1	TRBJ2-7	CASSERSGGPHEQYF
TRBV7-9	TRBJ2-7	CASSPDRGYFYEQYF
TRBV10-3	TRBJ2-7	CAISDTTSYEQYF
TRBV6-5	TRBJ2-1	CASSRNGGYNEQFF
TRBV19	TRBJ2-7	CASSNLGRDSSSYEQYF
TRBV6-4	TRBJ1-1	CASKGCGAFF
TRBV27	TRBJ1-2	CASTPREGSYGYTF
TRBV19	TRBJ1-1	CASSPGNTEAFF
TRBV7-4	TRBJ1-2	CASSWGQQGNYGYTF
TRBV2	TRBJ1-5	CASSDEGVHQPQHF
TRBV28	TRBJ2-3	CASGLTSGNTDTQYF
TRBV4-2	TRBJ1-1	CASSQGRVSEDTEAFF
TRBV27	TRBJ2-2	CASSLYNTGELFF
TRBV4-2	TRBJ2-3	CASSQEKSTDTQYF
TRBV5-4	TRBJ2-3	CASSSNRVWADTQYF
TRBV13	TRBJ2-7	CASSPRRPYEQYF
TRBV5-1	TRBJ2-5	CASSFPSGGETQYF
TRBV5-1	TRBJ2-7	CASSLAGLYEQYF
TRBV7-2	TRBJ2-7	CASSLGLGLAVTNEQYF
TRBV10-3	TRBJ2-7	CAISAGQPYEQYF
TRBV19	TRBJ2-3	CASSIWAARTDTQYF
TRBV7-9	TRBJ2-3	CASRQGAKDTQYF
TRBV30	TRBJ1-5	CAWSPGGNQPQHF
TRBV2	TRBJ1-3	CASSERDPERKF
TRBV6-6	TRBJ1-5	CASSYGPGGIREF
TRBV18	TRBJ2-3	CASSLPSGSRDTQYF
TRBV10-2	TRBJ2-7	CASSESRLAGADSEQYF
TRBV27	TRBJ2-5	CASGRSGTPAQYF
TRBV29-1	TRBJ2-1	CSVEGIAGLSYNEQFF
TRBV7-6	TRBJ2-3	CASSLARSGKGTDTQYF